Listed below are T cell receptor beta chains from one sample, sequenced in a study of OX40 agonist ivuxolimab in advanced cancers. TCRdb's table, derived via immunoSEQ multiplex PCR, lists solely in-frame clones and lacks some. The repertoire consists of about 97,000 clones, with approximately 87% occurring once and the leading ten covering roughly 5.5%. Sequenced here: CD4+ or CD8+ T cells sorted from blood, sampled in a trial of the OX40 agonist ivuxolimab. These receptors were collected from an adult with an advanced solid tumor such as melanoma, head and neck, liver or kidney cancer. CDR3s include the opening cysteine and the closing phenylalanine or tryptophan. Each record gives: clone size, J gene, V gene, CDR3 length, D gene, CDR3 protein, CDR3 DNA. The D gene is left open where the match is weak. Where a row states a size, it is once, few, many or the class of an expanded clone; other rows omit it.

clone size: .; J gene: TRBJ1-1; V gene: TRBV6-1; CDR3 length: 14; D gene: .; CDR3 protein: CASSSDRWNTEAFF; CDR3 DNA: TGTGCCAGCAGTAGTGACAGATGGAACACTGAAGCTTTCTTT
clone size: .; J gene: TRBJ1-6; V gene: TRBV18; CDR3 length: 16; D gene: TRBD1; CDR3 protein: CASSPQTGVNNSPLHF; CDR3 DNA: TGTGCCAGCTCACCTCAGACAGGGGTCAATAATTCACCCCTCCACTTT
clone size: .; J gene: TRBJ2-5; V gene: TRBV2; CDR3 length: 14; D gene: TRBD1; CDR3 protein: CASRPGQGIETQYF; CDR3 DNA: TGTGCCAGCAGGCCAGGACAGGGGATAGAGACCCAGTACTTC
clone size: .; J gene: TRBJ2-5; V gene: TRBV2; CDR3 length: 15; D gene: TRBD2; CDR3 protein: CASSARAGGRETQYF; CDR3 DNA: TGTGCCAGCAGTGCCAGGGCGGGGGGGCGAGAGACCCAGTACTTC
clone size: once; J gene: TRBJ1-2; V gene: TRBV5-1; CDR3 length: 18; D gene: TRBD1; CDR3 protein: CASSLTRGRSQLTYGYTF; CDR3 DNA: TGCGCCAGCAGCTTGACTAGGGGGCGGTCGCAACTTACTTATGGCTACACCTTC
clone size: few; J gene: TRBJ1-1; V gene: TRBV5-1; CDR3 length: 14; D gene: .; CDR3 protein: CASSQTAPDTEAFF; CDR3 DNA: TGCGCCAGCAGCCAGACAGCCCCGGACACTGAAGCTTTCTTT
clone size: .; J gene: TRBJ1-4; V gene: TRBV11-3; CDR3 length: 12; D gene: .; CDR3 protein: CASSQRNEKLFF; CDR3 DNA: TGTGCCAGCAGCCAGAGAAACGAAAAACTGTTTTTT
clone size: .; J gene: TRBJ2-1; V gene: TRBV9; CDR3 length: 17; D gene: TRBD1; CDR3 protein: CASSALPSGTGGNEQFF; CDR3 DNA: TGTGCCAGCAGCGCCCTCCCCTCGGGGACAGGTGGGAATGAGCAGTTCTTC
clone size: .; J gene: TRBJ2-3; V gene: TRBV5-5; CDR3 length: 13; D gene: .; CDR3 protein: CASSLSTPDTQYF; CDR3 DNA: TGTGCCAGCAGCCTCTCGACCCCAGATACGCAGTATTTT
clone size: .; J gene: TRBJ2-6; V gene: TRBV6-1; CDR3 length: 17; D gene: .; CDR3 protein: CASSESGVSSGANVLTF; CDR3 DNA: TGTGCCAGCAGTGAAAGTGGAGTAAGCTCTGGGGCCAACGTCCTGACTTTC
clone size: .; J gene: TRBJ1-1; V gene: TRBV2; CDR3 length: 11; D gene: .; CDR3 protein: CASSGLSEAFF; CDR3 DNA: TGTGCCAGCAGTGGATTAAGTGAAGCTTTCTTT
clone size: few; J gene: TRBJ1-5; V gene: TRBV6-5; CDR3 length: 15; D gene: .; CDR3 protein: CASSYGFSSNQPQHF; CDR3 DNA: TGTGCCAGCAGTTACGGTTTTTCCAGCAATCAGCCCCAGCATTTT
clone size: .; J gene: TRBJ2-2; V gene: TRBV7-2; CDR3 length: 16; D gene: .; CDR3 protein: CASSLRAGTNTGELFF; CDR3 DNA: TGTGCCAGCAGCTTAAGGGCGGGAACGAACACCGGGGAGCTGTTTTTT
clone size: .; J gene: TRBJ2-1; V gene: TRBV5-1; CDR3 length: 16; D gene: .; CDR3 protein: CASSSTGGGSYNEQFF; CDR3 DNA: TGCGCCAGCAGCTCTACTGGAGGGGGGTCCTACAATGAGCAGTTCTTC
clone size: .; J gene: TRBJ2-2; V gene: TRBV7-2; CDR3 length: 12; D gene: .; CDR3 protein: CASSRRTGELFF; CDR3 DNA: TGTGCCAGCAGCCGCCGGACCGGGGAGCTGTTTTTT
clone size: .; J gene: TRBJ1-4; V gene: TRBV15; CDR3 length: 14; D gene: TRBD1; CDR3 protein: CATSTRTGVEKLFF; CDR3 DNA: TGTGCCACCAGCACGAGGACAGGCGTTGAAAAACTGTTTTTT
clone size: .; J gene: TRBJ1-5; V gene: TRBV19; CDR3 length: 12; D gene: .; CDR3 protein: CASTAPDQPQHF; CDR3 DNA: TGTGCCAGTACCGCGCCGGACCAGCCCCAGCATTTT
clone size: .; J gene: TRBJ1-5; V gene: TRBV7-6; CDR3 length: 13; D gene: .; CDR3 protein: CASSGQSNQPQHF; CDR3 DNA: TGTGCCAGCTCCGGACAGAGCAATCAGCCCCAGCATTTT
clone size: once; J gene: TRBJ1-2; V gene: TRBV19; CDR3 length: 11; D gene: .; CDR3 protein: CASSTGSGYTF; CDR3 DNA: TGTGCCAGTAGTACGGGGAGCGGCTACACCTTC
clone size: .; J gene: TRBJ1-6; V gene: TRBV9; CDR3 length: 15; D gene: TRBD1; CDR3 protein: CASSRRDRGHSPLHF; CDR3 DNA: TGTGCCAGCAGCCGACGGGACAGGGGACATTCACCCCTCCACTTT
clone size: .; J gene: TRBJ2-1; V gene: TRBV29-1; CDR3 length: 16; D gene: TRBD2; CDR3 protein: CSVVPSGFRSYNEQFF; CDR3 DNA: TGCAGCGTTGTACCTAGCGGGTTTCGCTCCTACAATGAGCAGTTCTTC
clone size: .; J gene: TRBJ2-7; V gene: TRBV14; CDR3 length: 14; D gene: .; CDR3 protein: CASSQVNRDYEQYF; CDR3 DNA: TGTGCCAGCAGCCAAGTTAACCGGGACTACGAGCAGTACTTC
clone size: .; J gene: TRBJ1-2; V gene: TRBV5-1; CDR3 length: 15; D gene: .; CDR3 protein: CASMVGDDRNYGYTF; CDR3 DNA: TGCGCCAGTATGGTTGGTGACGACCGAAACTATGGCTACACCTTC
clone size: .; J gene: TRBJ1-1; V gene: TRBV16; CDR3 length: 14; D gene: .; CDR3 protein: CASTQMATNTEAFF; CDR3 DNA: TGTGCCAGCACCCAGATGGCTACCAACACTGAAGCTTTCTTT
clone size: .; J gene: TRBJ2-7; V gene: TRBV2; CDR3 length: 13; D gene: .; CDR3 protein: CASSLAVSYEQYF; CDR3 DNA: TGTGCCAGCAGCTTGGCGGTCTCCTACGAGCAGTACTTC
clone size: .; J gene: TRBJ2-7; V gene: TRBV6-6; CDR3 length: 12; D gene: .; CDR3 protein: CASNEGPYEQYF; CDR3 DNA: TGTGCCAGCAACGAGGGACCCTACGAGCAGTACTTC